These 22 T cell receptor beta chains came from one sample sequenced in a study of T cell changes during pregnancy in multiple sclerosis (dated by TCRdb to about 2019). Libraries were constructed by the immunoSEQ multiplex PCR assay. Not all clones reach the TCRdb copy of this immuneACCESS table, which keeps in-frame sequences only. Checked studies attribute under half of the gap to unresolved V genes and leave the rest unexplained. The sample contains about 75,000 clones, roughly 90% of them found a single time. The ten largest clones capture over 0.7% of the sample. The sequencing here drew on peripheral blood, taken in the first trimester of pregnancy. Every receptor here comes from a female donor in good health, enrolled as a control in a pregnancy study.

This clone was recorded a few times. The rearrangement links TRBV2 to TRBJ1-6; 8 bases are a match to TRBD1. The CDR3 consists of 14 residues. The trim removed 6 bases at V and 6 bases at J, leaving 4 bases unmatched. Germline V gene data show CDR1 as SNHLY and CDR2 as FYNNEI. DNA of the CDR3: TGTGCCAGCAGGAAGGACAGGGCTAATTCACCCCTCCACTTT. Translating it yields CASRKDRANSPLHF. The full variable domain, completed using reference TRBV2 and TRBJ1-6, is EPEVTQTPSHQVTQMGQEVILRCVPISNHLYFYWYRQILGQKVEFLVSFYNNEISEKSEIFDDQFSVERPDGSNFTLKIRSTKLEDSAMYFCASRKDRANSPLHFGNGTRLTVT.

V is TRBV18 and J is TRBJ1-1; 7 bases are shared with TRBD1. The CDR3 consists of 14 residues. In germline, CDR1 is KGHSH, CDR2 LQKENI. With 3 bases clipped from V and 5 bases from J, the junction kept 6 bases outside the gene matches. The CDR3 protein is CASSPKDRITEAFF. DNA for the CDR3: TGTGCCAGCTCACCTAAGGACAGGATAACTGAAGCTTTCTTT.

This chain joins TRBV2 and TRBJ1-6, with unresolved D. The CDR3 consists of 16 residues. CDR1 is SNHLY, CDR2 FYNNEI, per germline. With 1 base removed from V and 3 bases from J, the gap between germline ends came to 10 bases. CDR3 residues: CASSEGEAGYNSPLHF. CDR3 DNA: TGTGCCAGCAGTGAAGGGGAGGCGGGCTATAATTCACCCCTCCACTTT.

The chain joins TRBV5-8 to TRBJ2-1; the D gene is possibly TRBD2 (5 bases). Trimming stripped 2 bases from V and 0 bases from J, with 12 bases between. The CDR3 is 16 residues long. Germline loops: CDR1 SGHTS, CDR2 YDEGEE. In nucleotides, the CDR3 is TGTGCCAGCAGCTTTAGAGGAGGAAGCTCCTACAATGAGCAGTTCTTC. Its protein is CASSFRGGSSYNEQFF.

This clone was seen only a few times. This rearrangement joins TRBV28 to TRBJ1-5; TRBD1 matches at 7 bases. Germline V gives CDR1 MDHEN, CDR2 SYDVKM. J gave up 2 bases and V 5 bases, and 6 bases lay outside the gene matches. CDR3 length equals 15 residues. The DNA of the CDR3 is TGTGCCAGCAGTACTAAGGGGGCGGGCAATCAGCCCCAGCATTTT. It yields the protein CASSTKGAGNQPQHF.

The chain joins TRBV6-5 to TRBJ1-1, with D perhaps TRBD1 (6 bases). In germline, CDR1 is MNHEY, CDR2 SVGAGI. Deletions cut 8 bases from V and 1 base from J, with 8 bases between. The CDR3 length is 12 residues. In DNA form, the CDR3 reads TGTGCCAGCTGGGGGCCGAACACTGAAGCTTTCTTT. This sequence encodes CASWGPNTEAFF.

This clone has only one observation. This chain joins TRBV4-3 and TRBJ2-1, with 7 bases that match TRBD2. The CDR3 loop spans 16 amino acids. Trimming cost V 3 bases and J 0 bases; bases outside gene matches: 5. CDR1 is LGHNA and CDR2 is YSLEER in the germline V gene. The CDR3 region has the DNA TGCGCCAGCAGCCAGGGTAGCGGGCTCTCCTACAATGAGCAGTTCTTC. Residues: CASSQGSGLSYNEQFF.

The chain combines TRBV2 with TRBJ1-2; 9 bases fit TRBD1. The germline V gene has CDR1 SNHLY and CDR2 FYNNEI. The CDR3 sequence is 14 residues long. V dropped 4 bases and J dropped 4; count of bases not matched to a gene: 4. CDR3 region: CASSGDRESYGYTF. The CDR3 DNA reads TGTGCCAGCAGTGGGGACAGGGAGAGCTATGGCTACACCTTC.

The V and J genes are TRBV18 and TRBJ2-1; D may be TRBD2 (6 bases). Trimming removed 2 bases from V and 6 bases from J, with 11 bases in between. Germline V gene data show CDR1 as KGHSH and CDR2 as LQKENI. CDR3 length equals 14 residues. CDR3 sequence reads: CASSPATGSNEQFF. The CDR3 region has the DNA TGTGCCAGCTCACCAGCGACCGGGAGCAATGAGCAGTTCTTC.

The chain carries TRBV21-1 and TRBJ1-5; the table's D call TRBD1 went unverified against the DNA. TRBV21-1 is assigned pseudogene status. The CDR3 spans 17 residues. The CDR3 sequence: CASSKAPSGQGGQPQHF. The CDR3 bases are TGTGCCAGCAGCAAAGCTCCCTCTGGACAGGGGGGCCAGCCCCAGCATTTT.

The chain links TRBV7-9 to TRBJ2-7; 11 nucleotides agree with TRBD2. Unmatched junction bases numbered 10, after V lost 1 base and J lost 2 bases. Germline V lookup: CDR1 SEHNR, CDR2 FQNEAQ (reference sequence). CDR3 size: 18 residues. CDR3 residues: CASSLVDVAGGPTYEQYF. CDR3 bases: TGTGCCAGCAGCTTAGTAGATGTAGCGGGAGGGCCCACCTACGAGCAGTACTTC.

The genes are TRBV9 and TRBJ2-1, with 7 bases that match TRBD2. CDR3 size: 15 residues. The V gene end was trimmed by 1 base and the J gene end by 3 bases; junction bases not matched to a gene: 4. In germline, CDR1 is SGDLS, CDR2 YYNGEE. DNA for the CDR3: TGTGCCAGCAGCGTAAGGGGAGGGCTCTACAATGAGCAGTTCTTC. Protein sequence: CASSVRGGLYNEQFF. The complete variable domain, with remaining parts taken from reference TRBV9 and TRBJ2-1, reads DSGVTQTPKHLITATGQRVTLRCSPRSGDLSVYWYQQSLDQGLQFLIQYYNGEERAKGNILERFSAQQFPDLHSELNLSSLELGDSALYFCASSVRGGLYNEQFFGPGTRLTVL.

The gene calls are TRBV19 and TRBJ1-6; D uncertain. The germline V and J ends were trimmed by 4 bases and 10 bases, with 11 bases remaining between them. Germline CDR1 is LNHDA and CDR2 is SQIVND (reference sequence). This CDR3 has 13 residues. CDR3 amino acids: CASSSLTQSPLHF. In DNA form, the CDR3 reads TGTGCCAGTAGTAGCCTTACCCAGTCACCCCTCCACTTT. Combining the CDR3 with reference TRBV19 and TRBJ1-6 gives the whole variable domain DGGITQSPKYLFRKEGQNVTLSCEQNLNHDAMYWYRQDPGQGLRLIYYSQIVNDFQKGDIAEGYSVSREKKESFPLTVTSAQKNPTAFYLCASSSLTQSPLHFGNGTRLTVT.

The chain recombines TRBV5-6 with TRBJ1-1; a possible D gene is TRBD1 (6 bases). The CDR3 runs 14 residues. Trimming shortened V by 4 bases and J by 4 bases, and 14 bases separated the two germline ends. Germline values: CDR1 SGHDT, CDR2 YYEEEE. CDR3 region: CASSRWGGPTEAFF. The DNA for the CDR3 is TGTGCCAGCAGCAGGTGGGGGGGCCCCACTGAAGCTTTCTTT.

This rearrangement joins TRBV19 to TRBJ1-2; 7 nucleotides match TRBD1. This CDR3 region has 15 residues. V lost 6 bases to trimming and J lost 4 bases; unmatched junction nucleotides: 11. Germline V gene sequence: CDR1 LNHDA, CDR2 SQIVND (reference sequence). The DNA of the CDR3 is TGTGCCAGTAGCCCCGGCAGGGGGAGTCTCTATGGCTACACCTTC. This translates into CASSPGRGSLYGYTF.

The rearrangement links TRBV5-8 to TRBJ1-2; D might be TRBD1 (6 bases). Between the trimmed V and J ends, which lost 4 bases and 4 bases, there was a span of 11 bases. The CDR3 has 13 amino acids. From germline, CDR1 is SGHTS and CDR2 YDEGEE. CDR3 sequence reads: CASSARDTYGYTF. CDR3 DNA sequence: TGTGCCAGCAGCGCCCGGGACACCTATGGCTACACCTTC.

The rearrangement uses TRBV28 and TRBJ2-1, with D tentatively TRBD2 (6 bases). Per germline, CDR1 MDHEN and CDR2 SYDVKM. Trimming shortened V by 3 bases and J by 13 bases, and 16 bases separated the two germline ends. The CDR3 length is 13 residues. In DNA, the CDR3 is TGTGCCAGCAGTTTCCCTTCTTCGGAGGGACAGTTCTTC. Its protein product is CASSFPSSEGQFF.

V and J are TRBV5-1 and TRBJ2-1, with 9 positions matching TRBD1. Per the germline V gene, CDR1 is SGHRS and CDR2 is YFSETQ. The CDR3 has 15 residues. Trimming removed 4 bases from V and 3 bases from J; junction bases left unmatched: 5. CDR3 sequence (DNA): TGCGCCAGCAGCCCGGGACAGGGTGGCTACAATGAGCAGTTCTTC. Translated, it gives CASSPGQGGYNEQFF.

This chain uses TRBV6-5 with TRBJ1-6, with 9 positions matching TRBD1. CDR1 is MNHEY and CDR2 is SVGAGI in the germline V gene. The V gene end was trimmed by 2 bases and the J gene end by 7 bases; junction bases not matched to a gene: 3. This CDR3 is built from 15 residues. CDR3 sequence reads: CASSYDRGGNSPLHF. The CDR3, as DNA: TGTGCCAGCAGTTACGACAGGGGGGGGAATTCACCCCTCCACTTT.

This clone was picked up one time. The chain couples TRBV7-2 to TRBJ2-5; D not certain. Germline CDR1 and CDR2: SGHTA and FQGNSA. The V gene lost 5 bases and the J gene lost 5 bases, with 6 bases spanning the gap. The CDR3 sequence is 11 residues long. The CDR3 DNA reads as TGTGCCAGCAGCCTTCTCGAGACCCAGTACTTC. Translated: CASSLLETQYF.

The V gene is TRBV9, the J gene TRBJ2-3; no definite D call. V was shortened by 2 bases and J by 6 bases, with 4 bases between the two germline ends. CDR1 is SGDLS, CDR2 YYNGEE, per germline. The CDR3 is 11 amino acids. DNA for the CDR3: TGTGCCAGCAGCGTTCGTGATACGCAGTATTTT. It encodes CASSVRDTQYF.

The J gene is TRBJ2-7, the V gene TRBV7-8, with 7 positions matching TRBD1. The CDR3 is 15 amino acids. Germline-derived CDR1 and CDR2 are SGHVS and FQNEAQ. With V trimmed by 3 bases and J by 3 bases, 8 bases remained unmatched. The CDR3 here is CASSFGQDKIYEQYF. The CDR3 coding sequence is TGTGCCAGCAGCTTCGGACAGGATAAGATCTACGAGCAGTACTTC. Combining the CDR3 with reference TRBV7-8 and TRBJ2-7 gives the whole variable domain GAGVSQSPRYKVAKRGQDVALRCDPISGHVSLFWYQQALGQGPEFLTYFQNEAQLDKSGLPSDRFFAERPEGSVSTLKIQRTQQEDSAVYLCASSFGQDKIYEQYFGPGTRLTVT.